Shown below are 12 T cell receptor beta chains from a single sample sequenced in a study of T-cell reconstitution after alpha-beta-depleted transplantation in children. TCRbeta library preparation incorporated unique molecular identifiers. Using its own MiXCR run on the PCR reads, TCRdb lists one record per CDR3 protein. Of about 400,000 distinct CDR3 sequences in the sample, more than 10% were seen once. The specimen was PBMCs, collected from the stem cell graft. Every receptor here comes from a human donor who donated a stem cell graft to a child with Fanconi anemia.

This chain uses TRBV20-1 with TRBJ2-1, with D perhaps given as TRBD1 or TRBD2 (6 bases each). The CDR3 contains 16 residues. V was cut by 2 bases and J by 0 bases, with 14 bases left in between. CDR1 is DFQATT, CDR2 SNEGSKA, per germline (reference sequence). CDR3 protein: CSARPRGGSSYNEQFF. The CDR3 DNA reads TGCAGTGCTAGACCCCGAGGGGGGAGCTCCTACAATGAGCAGTTCTTC.

This clonotype was counted a few times. J is TRBJ2-1 and V is TRBV4-2, with TRBD2 as a possible D gene (5 bases). CDR1 is LGHNA, CDR2 YNFKEQ, per germline. The length of the CDR3 is 13 residues. Trimming removed 4 bases at V and 6 bases at J, with 10 bases between. As DNA, the CDR3 is TGTGCCAGCAGCCCTGGACTCCCCAATGAGCAGTTCTTC. Its protein product is CASSPGLPNEQFF.

This clonotype has only a few counts. For the CDR3, the DNA is TGTGCCAGCTCATCAGGAGGGTCGGAGACCCAGTACTTC. Protein product: CASSSGGSETQYF. The chain employs TRBV2 and TRBJ2-5; a weak D match, TRBD2 (6 bases). CDR3 length equals 13 residues. The germline CDR1 and CDR2 sequences are SNHLY and FYNNEI. V was cut by 8 bases and J by 5 bases, with 15 bases left in between. Full variable domain (outside the CDR3, taken from reference TRBV2 and TRBJ2-5): EPEVTQTPSHQVTQMGQEVILRCVPISNHLYFYWYRQILGQKVEFLVSFYNNEISEKSEIFDDQFSVERPDGSNFTLKIRSTKLEDSAMYFCASSSGGSETQYFGPGTRLLVL.

The gene calls are TRBV5-6 and TRBJ1-2, with D perhaps matching TRBD1 (5 bases). The germline V gene encodes CDR1 SGHDT and CDR2 YYEEEE. The V gene lost 0 bases and the J gene lost 4 bases, with 13 bases spanning the gap. This CDR3 region has 15 residues. CDR3 sequence (DNA): TGTGCCAGCAGCTTGGTCGGGGCGGTGGGCTATGGCTACACCTTC. This translates into CASSLVGAVGYGYTF.

This clonotype appeared a single time. This chain's CDR3 is CSAMRDARTDTQYF. CDR3 sequence (DNA): TGCAGTGCTATGCGGGACGCCAGAACAGATACGCAGTATTTT. The chain combines TRBV20-1 with TRBJ2-3; D perhaps matches TRBD2 (6 bases). Trimming pared 4 bases from V and 3 bases from J, leaving 14 bases between. The germline CDR1 and CDR2 sequences are DFQATT and SNEGSKA (reference sequence). The CDR3 loop spans 14 amino acids.

This clonotype has at least ten counts. This rearrangement joins TRBV5-1 to TRBJ1-1, with TRBD1 identical over 7 bases. Germline values: CDR1 SGHRS, CDR2 YFSETQ. This CDR3 is 16 amino acids long. The V and J ends lost 4 bases and 1 base, in that order; junction bases with no gene match: 10. The CDR3 reads CASSPGTAMGNTEAFF. In DNA form, the CDR3 reads TGCGCCAGCAGCCCCGGGACAGCTATGGGGAACACTGAAGCTTTCTTT.

This clonotype came up many times. This chain uses TRBV12-3 or TRBV12-4 with TRBJ2-1, with D possibly being TRBD1 or TRBD2 (6 bases each). The ends were cut back, 4 bases at V and 8 bases at J, with 21 bases in the middle. CDR3 length: 16 amino acids. In nucleotides, the CDR3 is TGTGCCAGCAGTTCCCTACCGGGGGCGCGGCGTGATGAGCAGTTCTTC. Residues: CASSSLPGARRDEQFF.

The chain links TRBV27 to TRBJ1-1; D unclear. From germline, CDR1 is MNHEY and CDR2 SMNVEV (reference sequence). The CDR3 is 12 amino acids. V gave up 6 bases and J gave up 11 bases, with 16 bases separating them. The CDR3 reads CASRISVRMAFF. The DNA of the CDR3 is TGTGCCAGCAGGATATCGGTGAGGATGGCTTTCTTT.

The chain joins TRBV18 to TRBJ2-5; tentatively, D is TRBD1 or TRBD2 (6 bases each). Trimming stripped 3 bases from V and 4 bases from J, with 15 bases between. The germline gives CDR1 KGHSH, CDR2 LQKENI. There are 15 residues in the CDR3. CDR3 sequence: CASSPDTGRLETQYF. For the CDR3, the DNA is TGTGCCAGCTCACCGGATACAGGGAGGCTAGAGACCCAGTACTTC.

This clonotype was found a few times. The chain links TRBV27 to TRBJ1-3; D is ambiguous. The germline V gene has CDR1 MNHEY and CDR2 SMNVEV (reference sequence). The germline V and J ends were trimmed by 2 bases and 2 bases, with 10 bases remaining between them. This CDR3 region has 15 residues. The CDR3: CASSLTGTTGNTIYF. In nucleotides, the CDR3 is TGTGCCAGCAGTTTAACGGGTACGACTGGAAACACCATATATTTT.

The CDR3 loop reads CASSPGTLYSSYEQYF. CDR3 DNA sequence: TGTGCCAGCAGCCCGGGAACCCTTTATAGCTCCTACGAGCAGTACTTC. The chain joins TRBV7-8 to TRBJ2-7; a possible D gene is TRBD2 (5 bases). The CDR3 consists of 16 residues. Germline-derived CDR1 and CDR2 are SGHVS and FQNEAQ. Trimming pared 5 bases from V and 0 bases from J, leaving 17 bases between.

The chain uses TRBV5-6 and TRBJ2-5; 8 nucleotides agree with TRBD1. The CDR3 totals 14 residues. After removal of 1 base from V and 5 bases from J, the junction contained 4 bases not matched to a gene. Germline CDR1 and CDR2: SGHDT and YYEEEE. The CDR3 loop is CASSLWDRKETQYF. The CDR3, as DNA: TGTGCCAGCAGCTTGTGGGACAGGAAGGAGACCCAGTACTTC.